These 8 T cell receptor beta chains share one sample of origin, sequenced in a study of shared clonotypes between healthy human individuals. Libraries were prepared by immunoSEQ multiplex PCR; TCRdb keeps only in-frame clonotypes and omits some of them. The sample yields more than 2 million clones, under 97% seen once. The source material was naive CD4+ T cells sorted from blood. Subset meaning: CD45RA+ positively selected. The receptors originated from a man between 18 and 29 years old in good health.

The chain joins TRBV7-2 to TRBJ2-2; the D is unclear. The germline V and J ends were trimmed by 1 base and 0 bases, with 3 bases remaining between them. The CDR3 runs to 14 residues. CDR1 SGHTA and CDR2 FQGNSA come from the germline V gene. CDR3 nucleotides: TGTGCCAGCAGCTTAGGGGCGAACACCGGGGAGCTGTTTTTT. Translation: CASSLGANTGELFF.

This rearrangement joins TRBV6-1 to TRBJ1-5; 8 positions agree with TRBD1. V lost 7 bases to trimming and J lost 4 bases; unmatched junction nucleotides: 9. Looked up from germline, CDR1 is MNHNS and CDR2 is SASEGT. CDR3 size: 15 residues. The CDR3 DNA sequence: TGTGCCAGCACTACAGGGGGACCTTATAATCAGCCCCAGCATTTT. It specifies CASTTGGPYNQPQHF.

The chain couples TRBV19 to TRBJ1-1, with D possibly being TRBD1 (6 bases). V gave up 7 bases and J gave up 0 bases, with 12 bases separating them. The CDR3 has 14 residues. Germline lookup yields CDR1 LNHDA and CDR2 SQIVND (reference sequence). This CDR3 reads CASKTGGMNTEAFF. The CDR3 region has the DNA TGTGCCAGTAAGACAGGAGGCATGAACACTGAAGCTTTCTTT.

This rearrangement joins TRBV10-3 to TRBJ2-1; 7 bases match TRBD2. V was clipped by 5 bases and J by 7 bases; unmatched bases: 8. Germline assignment: CDR1 ENHRY and CDR2 SYGVKD. The CDR3 is 14 amino acids. The CDR3 DNA is TGTGCCATCAGTCTGGGGGGGAAGTTAAATGAGCAGTTCTTC. Translated: CAISLGGKLNEQFF.

CDR3 sequence: CASSPEGGLMNTEAFF. The CDR3 nucleotides are TGTGCCAGCAGCCCAGAAGGGGGACTTATGAACACTGAAGCTTTCTTT. This chain links TRBV7-3 with TRBJ1-1, with D possibly matching TRBD1 (6 bases). The CDR3 spans 16 residues. Germline CDR1 reads SGHTA; CDR2 reads FQGTGA. V shed 5 bases and J shed 0 bases, with 16 bases lying between them.

This clone has just one count. This rearrangement joins TRBV5-1 to TRBJ2-7, with TRBD1 identical over 10 bases. After removal of 5 bases from V and 6 bases from J, the junction contained 5 bases not matched to a gene. CDR3 size: 13 residues. Germline V gene data show CDR1 as SGHRS and CDR2 as YFSETQ. This CDR3 reads CASSGQGVSEQYF. The CDR3 coding sequence is TGCGCCAGCAGTGGACAGGGGGTAAGCGAGCAGTACTTC.

The rearrangement joins TRBV9 to TRBJ1-4; D gene ambiguous. Germline V gene sequence: CDR1 SGDLS, CDR2 YYNGEE. The V end was cut by 4 bases, the J end by 7 bases, with 17 bases between. The CDR3 sequence is 15 residues long. The CDR3 here is CASSPGPQTGEKLFF. CDR3 coding DNA: TGTGCCAGCAGCCCCGGGCCTCAAACGGGTGAAAAACTGTTTTTT.

This chain links TRBV10-3 with TRBJ2-7; 8 nucleotides match TRBD2. This CDR3 comprises 13 residues. Germline-derived CDR1 and CDR2 are ENHRY and SYGVKD. V trimming: 8 bases; J trimming: 1 base; junction bases outside the gene matches: 4. The CDR3 here is CAIAGLGSYEQYF. CDR3 bases: TGTGCCATCGCGGGACTAGGTTCCTACGAGCAGTACTTC.